Here is one T cell receptor (beta chain) with its context. The use of a sample-barcoded 5' primer and a J-beta primer mix characterized a second PCR of about 7 to 12 cycles. Each cDNA was tagged by a template-switch adaptor containing 12 random nucleotides. No fewer than 3 million CDR3-containing paired-end reads came from each sample. TCRdb itself ran the 5' RACE reads through MiXCR, one entry per CDR3 protein. The sample shows about 800,000 distinct CDR3 sequences, around a quarter of them seen only once. The data were obtained in a study of blood T cells in healthy people across ages. The germline V gene has CDR1 LGHNA and CDR2 YSLEER. Trimming removed 0 bases from V and 2 bases from J, with 11 bases in between. The CDR3 is 16 residues long. These same records also appear under a second study, on T cells of mothers and their children. That source notes: Three healthy Caucasian mothers and their six children were the donors.

This clonotype was obtained from a boy aged 10-17 years in good health. The V gene is TRBV4-3, the J gene TRBJ2-1; D is undetermined. The material sequenced was blood. CDR3 bases: TGCGCCAGCAGCCAAGATCTCTCCGGCACCTACAATGAGCAGTTCTTC. It encodes CASSQDLSGTYNEQFF.